One and the same sample provided the 25 T cell receptor beta chains below, sequenced in a study of T cell repertoires in ileal Crohn's disease. The time point is: neoterminal ileum biopsy at postoperative endoscopy, about 6 months after surgery. The table came from immunoSEQ multiplex PCR; TCRdb's copy has only in-frame clones and leaves some out. Counted here are approximately 12,000 clones, roughly 73% occurring once; the ten biggest clones make up 8.6%. Sequencing was done on a sample of ileal tissue. Receptor source: an adult with Crohn's disease.

The J gene is TRBJ1-1, the V gene TRBV7-6, with no clear D. The CDR3 consists of 14 residues. From germline, CDR1 is SGHVS and CDR2 FNYEAQ. V was trimmed by 1 base and J by 1 base, leaving 7 bases between them. The CDR3 coding sequence is TGTGCCAGCAGCTTAGTAACAGCGAACACTGAAGCTTTCTTT. This gives the protein CASSLVTANTEAFF.

This clone was detected a few times. The V and J genes are TRBV27 and TRBJ2-7, with 7 nucleotides matching TRBD2. J gave up 3 bases and V 6 bases, and 11 bases lay outside the gene matches. CDR1 MNHEY and CDR2 SMNVEV come from the germline V gene (reference sequence). This CDR3 comprises 15 residues. The DNA for the CDR3 is TGTGCCAGCAGATTGACGGGGGGATCCTTCTACGAGCAGTACTTC. Residues: CASRLTGGSFYEQYF.

CDR3 loop: CASSPMGEGTEAFF. CDR3 DNA: TGTGCCAGCTCACCAATGGGGGAAGGCACTGAAGCTTTCTTT. This chain connects TRBV18 to TRBJ1-1, with TRBD1 as a possible D gene (5 bases). This CDR3 region has 14 residues. CDR1 and CDR2 (germline): KGHSH, LQKENI. V lost 2 bases, J lost 4 bases, and 11 bases lay in between.

The chain links TRBV19 to TRBJ1-2; D ambiguous. The CDR3 runs 14 residues. Trimming cost V 6 bases and J 4 bases, with 15 bases left between them. The germline CDR1 and CDR2 sequences are LNHDA and SQIVND (reference sequence). CDR3 DNA sequence: TGTGCCAGTAGCCAGTCCCGGGTTTCCTATGGCTACACCTTC. Protein: CASSQSRVSYGYTF.

This clone is classed as medium-sized (0.01 to 0.1%). J is TRBJ2-3 and V is TRBV6-4, with no clear D. The CDR3 has 13 amino acids. Germline-derived CDR1 and CDR2 are MRHNA and SNTAGT. V was cut by 4 bases and J by 5 bases, with 10 bases left in between. CDR3 residues: CASSAQDQDTQYF. The CDR3 bases are TGTGCCAGCAGTGCCCAGGATCAAGATACGCAGTATTTT.

V usage is TRBV5-1 and J usage is TRBJ1-6; the D gene is possibly TRBD1 (5 bases). V was trimmed by 1 base and J by 8 bases, leaving 13 bases between them. Germline CDR1 is SGHRS and CDR2 is YFSETQ. The CDR3 is made up of 15 amino acids. This CDR3 is CASSLQGPPDSPLHF. In DNA form, the CDR3 reads TGCGCCAGCAGCTTGCAGGGACCCCCAGATTCACCCCTCCACTTT.

This clone was detected a few times. The chain carries TRBV2 and TRBJ2-7; D is possibly TRBD1 (5 bases). CDR1 and CDR2 from the germline V gene are SNHLY and FYNNEI. CDR3 length equals 12 residues. Trimming removed 6 bases at V and 2 bases at J, with 8 bases between. In DNA form, the CDR3 reads TGTGCCAGCAGGGGGCCCCCCTACGAGCAGTACTTC. This gives the protein CASRGPPYEQYF.

The chain employs TRBV9 and TRBJ2-5; the match to TRBD1 covers 7 bases. The junction had 7 bases not matched to a gene; V was cut back by 2 bases and J by 0 bases. The CDR3 totals 16 residues. The germline gives CDR1 SGDLS, CDR2 YYNGEE. CDR3 nucleotide sequence: TGTGCCAGCAGCGTTGACAGGGATACGTACCAAGAGACCCAGTACTTC. Translated, it gives CASSVDRDTYQETQYF.

J is TRBJ2-3 and V is TRBV7-2, with 7 positions matching TRBD2. CDR3 length: 15 residues. Germline trimming cut 2 bases from V and 2 bases from J; bases unmatched to any gene: 4. Germline CDR1 reads SGHTA; CDR2 reads FQGNSA. CDR3: CASSLRGGVTDTQYF. Here the CDR3 DNA reads TGTGCCAGCAGCTTACGCGGGGGTGTCACAGATACGCAGTATTTT.

CDR3: CASSEQEKLFF. CDR3 DNA sequence: TGTGCCAGCAGTGAACAAGAAAAACTGTTTTTT. The chain combines TRBV2 with TRBJ1-4; D not certain. Trimming left V 2 bases short and J 8 bases short, with 3 bases between. CDR1 is SNHLY and CDR2 is FYNNEI in the germline V gene. The CDR3 runs 11 residues.

The rearrangement uses TRBV5-1 and TRBJ1-1; a weak D match, TRBD1 (6 bases). From germline, CDR1 is SGHRS and CDR2 YFSETQ. Trimming took 0 bases from V and 0 from J, leaving 24 bases between them. The length of the CDR3 is 20 residues. The CDR3 loop reads CASSLAGIHIIQGMNTEAFF. For the CDR3, the DNA is TGCGCCAGCAGCTTGGCGGGGATACACATTATCCAGGGGATGAACACTGAAGCTTTCTTT.

J is TRBJ1-5 and V is TRBV6-1, with TRBD1 as a possible D gene (5 bases). Germline V CDR1 and CDR2: MNHNS, SASEGT. The CDR3 runs 13 residues. The V end was cut by 4 bases, the J end by 5 bases, with 9 bases between. The CDR3 region is CASSGGTYQPQHF. The CDR3, as DNA: TGTGCCAGCAGTGGGGGGACTTATCAGCCCCAGCATTTT.

This chain links TRBV10-2 with TRBJ2-7, with unresolved D. There are 15 residues in the CDR3. Germline V lookup: CDR1 WSHSY, CDR2 SAAADI. The V end was cut by 4 bases, the J end by 1 base, with 14 bases between. In nucleotides, the CDR3 is TGCGCCAGCAGTGCTGCGAATTACCTTTCCTACGAGCAGTACTTC. Its translation is CASSAANYLSYEQYF.

The V and J genes are TRBV11-3 and TRBJ1-1; no reliable D call. From germline, CDR1 is SGHNT and CDR2 YENEEA. V shed 5 bases and J shed 4 bases, with 14 bases lying between them. The CDR3 runs to 14 residues. This CDR3 reads CASSPSGDPTEAFF. In DNA, the CDR3 is TGTGCCAGCAGCCCCTCCGGGGATCCCACTGAAGCTTTCTTT.

By share, this clone ranks as medium-sized. This rearrangement joins TRBV6-6 to TRBJ2-7; TRBD1 matches at 7 bases. From germline, CDR1 is MNHNY and CDR2 SVGAGI (reference sequence). This CDR3 contains 13 residues. The V and J ends lost 5 bases and 6 bases, in that order; junction bases with no gene match: 7. The CDR3 bases are TGTGCCAGCAGTCTCACAGGGGAGCGCGAGCAGTACTTC. This codes for CASSLTGEREQYF.

The rearrangement uses TRBV11-3 and TRBJ2-1; the D gene is possibly TRBD2 (6 bases). This CDR3 has 16 residues. V shed 5 bases and J shed 4 bases, with 18 bases lying between them. Looked up from germline, CDR1 is SGHNT and CDR2 is YENEEA. CDR3 sequence reads: CASSPVAGGAYNEQFF. The CDR3 DNA reads as TGTGCCAGCAGCCCGGTGGCTGGCGGGGCATACAATGAGCAGTTCTTC.

The chain joins TRBV7-9 to TRBJ2-7; 11 nucleotides line up with TRBD2. The CDR3 length is 14 residues. Germline-derived CDR1 and CDR2 are SEHNR and FQNEAQ (reference sequence). The J segment lost 5 bases and the V segment lost 7 bases, leaving 7 bases of the junction unmatched. DNA for the CDR3: TGTGCCAGCACCATAGCGGGGGGGAGCAACGAGCAGTACTTC. It is translated as CASTIAGGSNEQYF.

The chain has TRBV11-2 and TRBJ2-7, with a possible D match to TRBD2 (6 bases). Per the germline V gene, CDR1 is SGHAT and CDR2 is FQNNGV. V lost 1 base to trimming and J lost 1 base, with 11 bases between them. CDR3 length: 15 residues. The CDR3 nucleotides read TGTGCCAGCAGCTTAGTTGGGGCGGGGTCCTACGAGCAGTACTTC. This sequence encodes CASSLVGAGSYEQYF.

This chain links TRBV7-9 with TRBJ2-5, with 8 bases lining up with TRBD2. J was trimmed by 5 bases and V by 4 bases; bases with no gene match: 12. The CDR3 has 16 residues. Germline V gene sequence: CDR1 SEHNR, CDR2 FQNEAQ (reference sequence). In DNA, the CDR3 is TGTGCCAGCAGCTCAAGCTCCGGGGGGGCGTTTGAGACCCAGTACTTC. Translation gives CASSSSSGGAFETQYF.

The table lists this clone with a few counts. J is TRBJ1-5 and V is TRBV7-8; D is uncertain. Per germline, CDR1 SGHVS and CDR2 FQNEAQ. The CDR3 totals 14 residues. The ends were cut back, 1 base at V and 9 bases at J, with 13 bases in the middle. The CDR3 loop reads CASSLVESSGPQHF. CDR3 nucleotides: TGTGCCAGCAGCTTAGTCGAGAGTTCGGGGCCCCAGCATTTT. Based on the CDR3 plus reference TRBV7-8 and TRBJ1-5, the full variable domain is GAGVSQSPRYKVAKRGQDVALRCDPISGHVSLFWYQQALGQGPEFLTYFQNEAQLDKSGLPSDRFFAERPEGSVSTLKIQRTQQEDSAVYLCASSLVESSGPQHFGDGTRLSIL.

The chain is built from TRBV7-6 and TRBJ1-4, with a possible D match to TRBD1 (5 bases). The CDR3 runs 21 residues. The ends were cut back, 0 bases at V and 0 bases at J, with 23 bases in the middle. CDR1 and CDR2 from the germline V gene are SGHVS and FNYEAQ. CDR3 coding DNA: TGTGCCAGCAGCTTAGCTGGATACAGGCAAACGGTTAGAGCAACTAATGAAAAACTGTTTTTT. Translated: CASSLAGYRQTVRATNEKLFF. Drawing the rest from reference TRBV7-6 and TRBJ1-4, the complete variable domain is GAGVSQSPRYKVTKRGQDVALRCDPISGHVSLYWYRQALGQGPEFLTYFNYEAQQDKSGLPNDRFSAERPEGSISTLTIQRTEQRDSAMYRCASSLAGYRQTVRATNEKLFFGSGTQLSVL.

This chain joins TRBV7-9 and TRBJ1-1; a weak D match, TRBD1 (5 bases). The CDR3 sequence is 12 residues long. V lost 7 bases and J 6 bases, leaving 12 bases between the germline ends. The germline V gene has CDR1 SEHNR and CDR2 FQNEAQ (reference sequence). As DNA, the CDR3 is TGTGCCAGCACCCCGGGGGGAGCTGAAGCTTTCTTT. Residues: CASTPGGAEAFF.

J is TRBJ2-3 and V is TRBV2; 10 bases are shared with TRBD2. The ends lost 4 bases at V and 8 bases at J; junction bases unmatched: 21. This CDR3 region has 19 residues. Germline assignment: CDR1 SNHLY and CDR2 FYNNEI. The CDR3 reads CASSVPRGAGGILGSTQYF. CDR3 coding DNA: TGTGCCAGCAGTGTGCCCCGGGGAGCGGGGGGGATCCTTGGGAGTACGCAGTATTTT. The variable domain in full, with the rest retrieved from reference TRBV2 and TRBJ2-3, is EPEVTQTPSHQVTQMGQEVILRCVPISNHLYFYWYRQILGQKVEFLVSFYNNEISEKSEIFDDQFSVERPDGSNFTLKIRSTKLEDSAMYFCASSVPRGAGGILGSTQYFGPGTRLTVL.

By share, this clone ranks as medium-sized (0.01 to 0.1%). This chain connects TRBV7-9 to TRBJ2-7, with 7 bases that match TRBD1. The CDR3 is 15 residues long. The germline CDR1 and CDR2 sequences are SEHNR and FQNEAQ (reference sequence). The V and J ends lost 5 bases and 0 bases, in that order; junction bases with no gene match: 7. The chain's CDR3 is CASSPQDRSSYEQYF. The CDR3 nucleotides read TGTGCCAGCAGCCCCCAGGACAGGAGCTCCTACGAGCAGTACTTC.

The chain employs TRBV11-3 and TRBJ2-2; 9 bases are shared with TRBD1. V was clipped by 5 bases and J by 1 base; unmatched bases: 2. This CDR3 is 15 amino acids long. Per the germline V gene, CDR1 is SGHNT and CDR2 is YENEEA. The CDR3 loop is CASSADRGNTGELFF. The CDR3 nucleotides are TGTGCCAGCAGCGCGGACAGGGGGAACACCGGGGAGCTGTTTTTT.